The 29 T cell receptor beta chains below were found in one sample sequenced in a study of blood T cells in healthy people across ages. PCR was performed a second time for roughly 7 to 12 cycles using a sample-barcoded 5' primer and a J-beta primer mix. TCRdb reprocessed the 5' RACE reads via MiXCR and lists one record per CDR3 protein. The profile shows around 1,000,000 distinct CDR3 sequences, 35% to 40% of them singletons. The sequenced sample consisted of blood. Every receptor here comes from a man in his late teens or twenties in good health.

CDR3 sequence: CSASHVRKEAQYF. CDR3 nucleotide sequence: TGCAGTGCTAGTCACGTGCGGAAAGAGGCCCAGTACTTC. This sequence joins TRBV20-1 and TRBJ2-7; D gene unclear. Germline CDR1 reads DFQATT; CDR2 reads SNEGSKA (reference sequence). The CDR3 consists of 13 residues. V dropped 3 bases and J dropped 10 bases, with 19 bases sitting between them.

This clonotype was seen only a few times. V and J are TRBV20-1 and TRBJ1-1; maybe TRBD1 (5 bases). The ends were cut back, 6 bases at V and 5 bases at J, with 16 bases in the middle. This CDR3 region has 13 residues. Germline CDR1 reads DFQATT; CDR2 reads SNEGSKA (reference sequence). CDR3 sequence: CSASTVDRTEAFF. CDR3 in DNA: TGCAGTGCCTCGACAGTAGATAGGACTGAAGCTTTCTTT.

The chain uses TRBV29-1 and TRBJ2-1; TRBD2 aligns across 16 bases. V shed 8 bases and J 9 bases; nucleotides not matched to a gene: 4. Germline V gene lookup returns CDR1 SQVTM and CDR2 ANQGSEA. The CDR3 is made up of 13 amino acids. The CDR3 loop reads CSQGLAGGGEQFF. CDR3 in DNA: TGCAGCCAGGGACTAGCGGGGGGGGGTGAGCAGTTCTTC.

The chain employs TRBV27 and TRBJ2-5; D is tentatively TRBD1 or TRBD2 (5 bases each). Germline V gene lookup returns CDR1 MNHEY and CDR2 SMNVEV (reference sequence). This CDR3 contains 14 residues. V lost 1 base and J lost 3, with 9 bases in between. Here the CDR3 DNA reads TGTGCCAGCAGTTTATACCGAGGGGAAGAGACCCAGTACTTC. Amino acid sequence: CASSLYRGEETQYF.

There are many counts of this clonotype. This chain joins TRBV6-5 and TRBJ2-3, with TRBD2 identical over 9 bases. There are 14 residues in the CDR3. In germline, CDR1 is MNHEY, CDR2 SVGAGI. The ends lost 2 bases at V and 13 bases at J; junction bases unmatched: 10. CDR3 DNA sequence: TGTGCCAGCAGTTACAGGGGGCTGAGGACTAGCGAGTATTTT. Translated: CASSYRGLRTSEYF.

The chain joins TRBV7-2 to TRBJ2-7; 7 bases map to TRBD1. CDR3 size: 14 residues. V lost 5 bases, J lost 3 bases, and 7 bases stayed unmatched. Germline loops: CDR1 SGHTA, CDR2 FQGNSA. The CDR3 sequence: CASSVDRDLYEQYF. In nucleotides, the CDR3 is TGTGCCAGCAGCGTAGACAGGGACCTCTACGAGCAGTACTTC.

In DNA form, the CDR3 reads TGTGCCAGCAGCTTCCAACCCACCGTCTGGGGGGGGGCTAGCACAGATACGCAGTATTTT. This codes for CASSFQPTVWGGASTDTQYF. This chain uses TRBV7-2 with TRBJ2-3; the D gene is possibly TRBD2 (7 bases). CDR3 size: 20 residues. CDR1 and CDR2 (germline): SGHTA, FQGNSA. V was clipped by 3 bases and J by 0 bases, with 25 bases between them. Filled out from reference TRBV7-2 and TRBJ2-3, the complete variable domain reads GAGVSQSPSNKVTEKGKDVELRCDPISGHTALYWYRQSLGQGLEFLIYFQGNSAPDKSGLPSDRFSAERTGGSVSTLTIQRTQQEDSAVYLCASSFQPTVWGGASTDTQYFGPGTRLTVL.

This clonotype has just a few counts. The rearrangement links TRBV27 to TRBJ2-1; D possibly corresponds to TRBD2 (5 bases). The germline V gene has CDR1 MNHEY and CDR2 SMNVEV (reference sequence). This CDR3 has 14 amino acids. Trimming left V 5 bases short and J 10 bases short, with 18 bases between. CDR3 residues: CASSVGLRPREQFF. The CDR3 DNA reads as TGTGCCAGCAGTGTAGGACTCCGTCCGAGGGAGCAGTTCTTC.

CDR3 amino acids: CASSAGLALLGQYF. The CDR3 bases are TGTGCCAGCAGCGCCGGGCTCGCGCTTTTAGGGCAGTACTTC. The rearrangement links TRBV9 to TRBJ2-7; D uncertain. V was cut by 3 bases and J by 9 bases, with 19 bases left in between. The CDR3 sequence is 14 residues long. CDR1 is SGDLS and CDR2 is YYNGEE in the germline V gene. The variable domain in full, with the rest retrieved from reference TRBV9 and TRBJ2-7, is DSGVTQTPKHLITATGQRVTLRCSPRSGDLSVYWYQQSLDQGLQFLIQYYNGEERAKGNILERFSAQQFPDLHSELNLSSLELGDSALYFCASSAGLALLGQYFGPGTRLTVT.

Points on this clonotype: A junction end diverges from the germline sequence, so it may reflect a read error. The J gene is TRBJ1-6, the V gene TRBV7-2; no clear D. The CDR3 loop spans 15 amino acids. Germline-derived CDR1 and CDR2 are SGHTA and FQGNSA. Here the CDR3 reads CASSLVLGWDSPPHF. CDR3 DNA sequence: TGTGCCAGCAGTCTCGTCTTGGGCTGGGATTCACCCCCCCACTTT.

The chain has TRBV6-5 and TRBJ2-7; the D gene could be TRBD1 or TRBD2 (5 bases each). The CDR3 runs 18 residues. CDR1 and CDR2 (germline): MNHEY, SVGAGI. V was shortened by 2 bases and J by 0 bases, with 20 bases between the two germline ends. The chain's CDR3 is CASSYASLLWGSSYEQYF. In DNA form, the CDR3 reads TGTGCCAGCAGTTACGCGTCGCTTTTATGGGGGAGCTCCTACGAGCAGTACTTC.

This clonotype occurred a few times. J is TRBJ1-2 and V is TRBV12-3 or TRBV12-4, with D perhaps TRBD1 (5 bases). The V end was cut by 4 bases, the J end by 8 bases, with 14 bases between. CDR3 size: 13 residues. The CDR3 loop is CASSWIGEDGYTF. DNA for the CDR3: TGTGCCAGCAGTTGGATAGGGGAGGACGGCTACACCTTC.

A few counts support this clonotype. The chain links TRBV20-1 to TRBJ1-1; the match to TRBD1 covers 9 bases. From germline, CDR1 is DFQATT and CDR2 SNEGSKA (reference sequence). This CDR3 is built from 15 residues. With V trimmed by 5 bases and J by 6 bases, 13 bases remained unmatched. In nucleotides, the CDR3 is TGCAGTGCTGGGGACAGGGCGGCTGGAGGGGCTGAAGCTTTCTTT. Residues: CSAGDRAAGGAEAFF.

This clonotype turned up a few times. The gene calls are TRBV7-2 and TRBJ1-4, with a tentative D call TRBD1 (5 bases). CDR1 and CDR2 (germline): SGHTA, FQGNSA. V shed 5 bases and J shed 2 bases, with 15 bases lying between them. CDR3 size: 16 residues. The CDR3 DNA reads TGTGCCAGCAGCCCAAACGGGGGTGTTACTAATGAAAAACTGTTTTTT. Its protein product is CASSPNGGVTNEKLFF.

The CDR3, as DNA: TGTGCCAGCAGCTCGCGACAGGGTGCGAGCAATCAGCCCCAGCATTTT. It encodes CASSSRQGASNQPQHF. This chain joins TRBV5-6 and TRBJ1-5; 7 bases fit TRBD1. CDR3 size: 16 residues. V lost 3 bases and J lost 1; bases outside the gene matches: 7. Germline V CDR1 and CDR2: SGHDT, YYEEEE.

About this clonotype itself: One end of the junction is discordant with germline, which a read error may explain. The chain is built from TRBV6-5 and TRBJ2-7, with 13 bases that match TRBD2. Germline-derived CDR1 and CDR2 are MNHEY and SVGAGI. The CDR3 is 16 amino acids. The CDR3 DNA reads as TGTGCCGGCAGTTGGACTAGCGGGGGCCATCCCTACGAGCAGTACTTC. It is translated as CAGSWTSGGHPYEQYF.

This chain joins TRBV19 and TRBJ1-4, with D possibly being TRBD1 (5 bases). CDR3 length: 14 amino acids. Germline V gene data show CDR1 as LNHDA and CDR2 as SQIVND (reference sequence). V was cut by 7 bases and J by 4 bases, with 13 bases left in between. CDR3 protein: CASTEGLFNEKLFF. DNA for the CDR3: TGTGCCAGTACTGAGGGGCTCTTTAATGAAAAACTGTTTTTT.

The CDR3 DNA sequence: TGTGCCAGCAGCACCACAGGGATAGAAGAAAAACTGTTTTTT. It codes for CASSTTGIEEKLFF. The chain recombines TRBV13 with TRBJ1-4, with a possible D match to TRBD1 (6 bases). Germline V CDR1 and CDR2: PRHDT, FYEKMQ (reference sequence). This CDR3 contains 14 residues. Deletions cut 5 bases from V and 8 bases from J, with 15 bases between. Supplemented by reference TRBV13 and TRBJ1-4, the full variable domain reads AAGVIQSPRHLIKEKRETATLKCYPIPRHDTVYWYQQGPGQDPQFLISFYEKMQSDKGSIPDRFSAQQFSDYHSELNMSSLELGDSALYFCASSTTGIEEKLFFGSGTQLSVL.

The chain employs TRBV7-2 and TRBJ2-2; D tentatively reads TRBD1 or TRBD2 (5 bases each). The CDR3 covers 15 residues. Germline V gives CDR1 SGHTA, CDR2 FQGNSA. Between the trimmed V and J ends, which lost 4 bases and 7 bases, there was a span of 16 bases. CDR3 in amino acids: CASSSPGTNVGELFF. CDR3 DNA: TGTGCCAGCAGCTCGCCAGGGACGAACGTCGGGGAGCTGTTTTTT. The entire variable domain, with the rest obtained from reference TRBV7-2 and TRBJ2-2, is as follows: GAGVSQSPSNKVTEKGKDVELRCDPISGHTALYWYRQSLGQGLEFLIYFQGNSAPDKSGLPSDRFSAERTGGSVSTLTIQRTQQEDSAVYLCASSSPGTNVGELFFGEGSRLTVL.

V is TRBV29-1 and J is TRBJ1-2; D is perhaps TRBD1 (6 bases). With 2 bases removed from V and 4 bases from J, the gap between germline ends came to 11 bases. Germline CDR1 SQVTM, CDR2 ANQGSEA. The CDR3 covers 13 residues. The CDR3 DNA sequence: TGCAGCGTTGAACAGGGGTCGTCCTATGGCTACACCTTC. Its protein is CSVEQGSSYGYTF.

The genes are TRBV6-5 and TRBJ2-3; TRBD2 is a possible D gene (6 bases). CDR1 and CDR2 from the germline V gene are MNHEY and SVGAGI. V lost 2 bases and J lost 4, with 10 bases in between. CDR3 length equals 14 residues. The CDR3: CASSYDGGADTQYF. For the CDR3, the DNA is TGTGCCAGCAGTTACGACGGGGGTGCAGATACGCAGTATTTT.

V usage is TRBV10-3 and J usage is TRBJ1-1, with 7 bases aligning to TRBD1. V was pared by 6 bases and J by 0 bases, with 13 bases of the junction left unmatched. CDR1 and CDR2 from the germline V gene are ENHRY and SYGVKD. The CDR3 is 17 residues long. CDR3 residues: CAISDLRGGRLNTEAFF. The CDR3 region has the DNA TGTGCCATCAGCGACTTAAGAGGGGGCCGCTTGAACACTGAAGCTTTCTTT.

The chain has TRBV20-1 and TRBJ1-1, with TRBD1 matching over 8 bases. The germline CDR1 and CDR2 sequences are DFQATT and SNEGSKA (reference sequence). CDR3 length: 14 amino acids. Unmatched junction bases numbered 14, after V lost 7 bases and J lost 7 bases. The CDR3 loop reads CSGFGAGGVGEAFF. The CDR3, as DNA: TGCAGTGGATTTGGGGCAGGGGGCGTTGGTGAAGCTTTCTTT.

The chain links TRBV28 to TRBJ1-6; D gene ambiguous. The CDR3 loop spans 14 amino acids. V lost 10 bases and J 7 bases, leaving 17 bases between the germline ends. CDR1 MDHEN and CDR2 SYDVKM come from the germline V gene. The CDR3 protein is CATGEREANSPLHF. The CDR3 nucleotides are TGTGCCACCGGGGAACGGGAAGCGAATTCACCCCTCCACTTT.

This clonotype was found many times. The CDR3 region has the DNA TGTGCCAGCAGTTTAAAGGACAGCCACTATGGCTACACCTTC. Translation: CASSLKDSHYGYTF. The chain has TRBV12-3 or TRBV12-4 and TRBJ1-2, with TRBD1 as a possible D gene (6 bases). Trimming shortened V by 2 bases and J by 3 bases, and 10 bases separated the two germline ends. The CDR3 sequence is 14 residues long.

This clonotype turned up a few times. The rearrangement links TRBV11-2 to TRBJ2-7; D is possibly TRBD1 or TRBD2 (5 bases each). Trimming removed 5 bases from V and 0 bases from J, with 11 bases in between. Germline lookup yields CDR1 SGHAT and CDR2 FQNNGV. CDR3 length equals 14 residues. The CDR3 DNA reads TGTGCCAGCAGCGCGAGGGGAGTCTCCTACGAGCAGTACTTC. It encodes CASSARGVSYEQYF.

V is TRBV4-3 and J is TRBJ2-3, with 8 nucleotides matching TRBD2. The CDR3 length is 16 residues. CDR1 and CDR2 (germline): LGHNA, YSLEER. After removal of 0 bases from V and 6 bases from J, the junction contained 8 bases not matched to a gene. The CDR3 region has the DNA TGCGCCAGCAGCCAAGAAGGAACGGCTAGCGGGGATACGCAGTATTTT. As protein: CASSQEGTASGDTQYF.

This clonotype was observed a few times. V usage is TRBV5-1 and J usage is TRBJ1-2; no clear D. V lost 0 bases, J lost 8 bases, and 17 bases lay in between. Germline lookup yields CDR1 SGHRS and CDR2 YFSETQ. CDR3 length: 15 amino acids. The DNA of the CDR3 is TGCGCCAGCAGCTTGGAAAGACAACCCTTTAAAGGCTACACCTTC. Translation gives CASSLERQPFKGYTF.

The rearrangement uses TRBV29-1 and TRBJ1-2; 7 bases line up with TRBD1. Germline assignment: CDR1 SQVTM and CDR2 ANQGSEA. The CDR3 runs 13 residues. Trimming at V came to 4 bases and at J to 5 bases, leaving 7 bases not matched to a gene. This CDR3 reads CSVGQQGRYGYTF. Here the CDR3 DNA reads TGCAGCGTTGGCCAACAGGGGAGGTATGGCTACACCTTC.